This entry describes one T cell receptor beta chain. What antigen it recognizes has not been identified. No base qualities exist here, and no much larger clone lies one base off it. This specimen belongs to a study of beta chain features in type 1 diabetes (dated by TCRdb to the late 2010s). Background on the whole study: Mean age, gender distribution, total cell number and subset yield did not differ between patients and healthy donors. A total of roughly 100,000,000 sorted cells were examined across all samples, and the number of cells per subset was strongly correlated with RNA yield. The study compared TCRB repertoires of sorted circulating CD4+ T cell subsets between recently diagnosed type 1 diabetes patients and matched healthy donors. Whereas all 30 or so donors provided naive and central memory subsets, regulatory and stem cell-like memory subsets were isolated from just 8 patients and roughly eight healthy donors.

A single peripheral blood draw of around 0.11 L on average was collected from each donor into heparinised tubes. A BD FACSAria II and a panel including CD45RO, CCR7, CD25, CD127, CD95 and CD27 were used to sort naive, central memory, regulatory and stem cell-like memory CD4+ T cells. All sorted populations exceeded 98% purity. PBMCs were isolated immediately by Lymphoprep density gradient centrifugation and stained directly without culture. To minimize batch effects, samples were stained and sorted in pairs, one healthy donor with one patient per experiment. Overall results and qualifications from the work: The naive, central memory and regulatory TCRB repertoires appeared to resemble one another more closely among patients than among healthy donors. Because cDNA was sequenced instead of genomic DNA, highly expressing activated cells could be over-represented, though the groups showed no difference in activation or CD3 levels. Shorter templates might have been favored by PCR, but patient and control samples were amplified and corrected together, so both groups would have been affected equally by any skew. Fewer insertions and more nucleotide deletions at VDJ recombination sites were observed in patients with type 1 diabetes, implying thymic rearrangement abnormalities. In all four CD4+ subsets, TCRB CDR3 length was moderately but significantly shorter in type 1 diabetes patients. Only small numbers of individuals were included in the HLA sub-analyses, which left unresolved whether HLA type had any influence on TCRB rearrangement.

The V and J ends are trimmed by 3 bases and 3 bases, leaving 12 bases between them. The CDR3 spans 15 residues, from the cysteine through the phenylalanine. The sequence is cut down to CDR3 DNA, 45 bases in frame from base 1. From the germline V gene, CDR1 is KGHSH and CDR2 is LQKENI. The High Capacity cDNA Reverse Transcription Kit was used to reverse transcribe all of the isolated RNA, meaning that expressed TCRB transcripts were what got sequenced. Deep immunoSEQ sequencing was applied to naive, central memory and regulatory T cell samples, giving an average of around 4 million total reads per sample. Sorted cells were lysed in RLT buffer, and RNA was extracted using DNase-treated RNeasy Micro or Mini kits according to cell number. To prevent cross-contamination, each cell subset was processed individually, whereas patient and healthy donor samples were processed jointly. The immunoSEQ multiplex PCR was used to amplify TCRB sequences from cDNA, yielding 87-bp fragments that span the CDR3 region. The amplicons were sequenced using the Illumina HiSeq platform. Per the authors' processing: PCR bias was computationally corrected using synthetic template baselines, reads within Hamming distance 2 were collapsed, and singletons that could not be merged were discarded. Reads were aligned against IMGT so that V, D and J genes, CDR3 length and insertions or deletions at six rearrangement sites could be assigned. Within each subset, clonotype counts were normalized to the number of sorted cells before true diversity and Gini coefficients were calculated with the tcR R package. Repertoire sharing was quantified using the overlap coefficient calculated on TCRB nucleotide sequences. TCRdb stores this immuneACCESS table with in-frame sequences only. Part of the clones is absent; in the studies checked, under half of the shortfall reflects unresolved V genes, and no reason is known for the rest. V and J calls and clone size come straight from that table; D and trimming were deduced from the DNA. This sample gives more than 60,000 clones in total; around three fifths of them show up just once. The ten largest clones capture about 2.2% of the sample.

The rearranged segments are TRBV18 and TRBJ1-5; the D gene is unclear. This clonotype was sampled from a woman aged 18-35 years in good health. Input material: Tregs from blood. Reading the label with the study, this specimen's cell subset or site is: regulatory CD4+ T cells. CDR3 loop: CASSPLRVTNQPQHF. The nucleotides are TGTGCCAGCTCACCGCTCCGGGTAACCAATCAGCCCCAGCATTTT.